This T cell receptor beta chain stems from a study of radiation and T cells in renal cell carcinoma. Note on this clone: Its specificity is unknown.

Profiled with immunoSEQ multiplex PCR; TCRdb holds only in-frame clones, not every one. Of roughly 160,000 clones listed, 88% are singletons. Whole-study results and caveats: Without pretreatment biopsies, baseline tumor clonotype presence was undetermined. From baseline, blood top tumor clonotypes peaked at 2 weeks post-radiation.

Time point defined: blood 4 weeks post-SBRT, at nephrectomy. Indicated treatment: 15 Gy SBRT to primary tumor, nephrectomy 4 weeks later. Nephrectomy followed 15 Gy stereotactic body radiation by 4 weeks. The tumor was a clear cell renal cell carcinoma. V lost 5 bases and J lost 5; bases outside the gene matches: 13. Germline lookup yields CDR1 SEHNR and CDR2 FQNEAQ (reference sequence). The length of the CDR3 is 17 residues. The genes are TRBV7-9 and TRBJ2-5, with TRBD1 matching over 11 bases. The source of this sequence is a woman in her 50s with renal cell carcinoma. Material: blood, obtained from a patient whose treatment included radiotherapy and nephrectomy. The CDR3 reads CASSKGAGQGAGETQYF. CDR3 coding DNA: TGTGCCAGCAGCAAAGGCGCTGGACAGGGGGCAGGGGAGACCCAGTACTTC.